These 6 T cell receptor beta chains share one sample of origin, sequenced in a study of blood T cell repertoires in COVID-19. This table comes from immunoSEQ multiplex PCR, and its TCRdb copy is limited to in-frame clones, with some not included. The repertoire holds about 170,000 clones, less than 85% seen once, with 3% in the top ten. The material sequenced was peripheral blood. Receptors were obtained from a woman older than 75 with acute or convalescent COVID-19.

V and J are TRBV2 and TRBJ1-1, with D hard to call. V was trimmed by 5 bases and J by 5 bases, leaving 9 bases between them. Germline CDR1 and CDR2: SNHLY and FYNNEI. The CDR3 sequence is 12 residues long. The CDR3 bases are TGTGCCAGCAGTCGTGGGGAGACTGAAGCTTTCTTT. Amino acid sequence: CASSRGETEAFF.

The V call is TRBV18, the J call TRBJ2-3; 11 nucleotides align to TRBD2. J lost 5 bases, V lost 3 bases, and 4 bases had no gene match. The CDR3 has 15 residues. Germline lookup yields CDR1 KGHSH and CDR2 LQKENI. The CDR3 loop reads CASSPGTSGVDTQYF. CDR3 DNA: TGTGCCAGCTCACCGGGGACTAGCGGTGTAGATACGCAGTATTTT.

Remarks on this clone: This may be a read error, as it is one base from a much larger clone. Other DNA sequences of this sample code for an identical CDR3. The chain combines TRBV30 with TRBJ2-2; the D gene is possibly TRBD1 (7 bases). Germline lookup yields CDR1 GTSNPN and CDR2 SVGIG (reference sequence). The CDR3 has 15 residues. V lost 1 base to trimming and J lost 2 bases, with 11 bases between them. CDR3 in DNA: TGTGCCTGGAGTGCGGGGGACAGAAACACCGGGGAGCTGTTTTTT. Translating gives CAWSAGDRNTGELFF.

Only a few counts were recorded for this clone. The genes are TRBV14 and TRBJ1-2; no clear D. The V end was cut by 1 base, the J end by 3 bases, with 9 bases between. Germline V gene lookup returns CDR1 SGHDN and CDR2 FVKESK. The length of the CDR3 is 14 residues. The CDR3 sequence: CASSQGYSYYGYTF. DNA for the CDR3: TGTGCCAGCAGCCAAGGCTACAGCTACTATGGCTACACCTTC.

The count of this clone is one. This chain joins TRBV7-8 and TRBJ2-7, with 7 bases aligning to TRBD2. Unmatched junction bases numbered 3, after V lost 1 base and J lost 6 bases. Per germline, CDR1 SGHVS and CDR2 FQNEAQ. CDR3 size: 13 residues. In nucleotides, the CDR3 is TGTGCCAGCAGCTTAGAGGGAGGGAGCGAGCAGTACTTC. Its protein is CASSLEGGSEQYF.

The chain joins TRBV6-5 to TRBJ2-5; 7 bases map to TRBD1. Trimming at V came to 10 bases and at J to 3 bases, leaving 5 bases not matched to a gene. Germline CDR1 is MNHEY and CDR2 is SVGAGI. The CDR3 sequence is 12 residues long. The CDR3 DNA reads TGTGCCACCAGGGACAGAAAAGAGACCCAGTACTTC. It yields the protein CATRDRKETQYF.